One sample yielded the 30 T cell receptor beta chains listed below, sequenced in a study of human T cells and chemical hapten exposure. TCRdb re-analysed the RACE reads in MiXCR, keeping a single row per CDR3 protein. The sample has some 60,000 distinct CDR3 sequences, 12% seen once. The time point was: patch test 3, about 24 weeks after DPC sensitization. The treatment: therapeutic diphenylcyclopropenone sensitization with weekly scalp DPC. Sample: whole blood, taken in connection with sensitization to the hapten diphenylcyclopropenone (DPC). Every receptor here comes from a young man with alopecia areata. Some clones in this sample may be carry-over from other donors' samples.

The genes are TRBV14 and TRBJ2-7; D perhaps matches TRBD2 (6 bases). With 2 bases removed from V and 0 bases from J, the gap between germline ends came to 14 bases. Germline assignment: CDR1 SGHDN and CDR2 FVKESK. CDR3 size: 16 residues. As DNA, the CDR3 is TGTGCCAGCAGCCAATTTTCGGGACTCACCTCCTACGAGCAGTACTTC. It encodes CASSQFSGLTSYEQYF.

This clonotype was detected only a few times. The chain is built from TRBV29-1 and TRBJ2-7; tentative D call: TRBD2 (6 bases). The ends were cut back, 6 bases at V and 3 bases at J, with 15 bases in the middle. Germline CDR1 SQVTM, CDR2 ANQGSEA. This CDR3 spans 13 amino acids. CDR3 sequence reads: CSVGGDRHYEQYF. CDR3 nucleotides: TGCAGCGTGGGGGGAGACCGACACTACGAGCAGTACTTC.

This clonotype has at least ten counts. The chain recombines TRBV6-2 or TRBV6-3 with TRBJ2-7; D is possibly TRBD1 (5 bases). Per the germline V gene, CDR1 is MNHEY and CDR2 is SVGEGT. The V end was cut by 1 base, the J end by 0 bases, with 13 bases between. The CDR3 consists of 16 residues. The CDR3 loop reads CASSYLFTGDSYEQYF. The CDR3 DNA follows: TGTGCCAGCAGTTACTTGTTCACAGGTGACTCCTACGAGCAGTACTTC.

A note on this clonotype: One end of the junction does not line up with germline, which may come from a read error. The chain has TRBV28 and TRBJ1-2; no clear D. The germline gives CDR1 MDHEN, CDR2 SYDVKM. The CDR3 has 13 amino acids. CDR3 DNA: TGTGTCAGCAGTTTTTACAGTCCTGAAGGCTACACCTTC. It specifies CVSSFYSPEGYTF.

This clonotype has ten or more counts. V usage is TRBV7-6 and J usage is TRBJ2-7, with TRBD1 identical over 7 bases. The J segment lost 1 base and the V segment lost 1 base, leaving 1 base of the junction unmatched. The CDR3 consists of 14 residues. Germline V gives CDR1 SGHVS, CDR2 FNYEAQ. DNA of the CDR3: TGTGCCAGCAGCTTAGGGGACAGTTCCTACGAGCAGTACTTC. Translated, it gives CASSLGDSSYEQYF.

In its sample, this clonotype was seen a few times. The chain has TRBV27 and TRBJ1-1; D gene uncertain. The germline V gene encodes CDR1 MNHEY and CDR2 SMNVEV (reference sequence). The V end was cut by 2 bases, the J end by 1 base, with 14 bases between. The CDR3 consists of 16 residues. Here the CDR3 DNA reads TGTGCCAGCAGTTTAAACGGGCGGATGGGGAACACTGAAGCTTTCTTT. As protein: CASSLNGRMGNTEAFF.

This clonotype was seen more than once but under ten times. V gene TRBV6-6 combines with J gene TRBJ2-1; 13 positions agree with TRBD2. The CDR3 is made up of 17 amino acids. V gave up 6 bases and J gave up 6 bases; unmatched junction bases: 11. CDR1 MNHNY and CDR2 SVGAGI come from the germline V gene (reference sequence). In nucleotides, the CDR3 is TGTGCCAGCAGGGGACGGACTAGCGGGGGTTTCTTCAATGAGCAGTTCTTC. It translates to CASRGRTSGGFFNEQFF.

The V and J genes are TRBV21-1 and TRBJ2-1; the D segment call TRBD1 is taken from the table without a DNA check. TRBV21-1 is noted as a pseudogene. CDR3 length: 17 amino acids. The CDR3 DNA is TGTGCCAGCAGCAAAACCCCCCGATTTGTAGCGTCCAATGAGCAGTTCTTC. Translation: CASSKTPRFVASNEQFF.

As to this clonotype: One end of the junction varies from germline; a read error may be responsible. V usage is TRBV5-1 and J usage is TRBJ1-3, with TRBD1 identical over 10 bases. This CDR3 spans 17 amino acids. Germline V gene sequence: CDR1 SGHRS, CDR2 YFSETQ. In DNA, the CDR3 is TGTGCCAGCAGCTACCGACAGGGGGCTCGGTCTGGAAACACCATATATTTT. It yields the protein CASSYRQGARSGNTIYF. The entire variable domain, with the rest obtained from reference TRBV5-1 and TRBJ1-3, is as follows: KAGVTQTPRYLIKTRGQQVTLSCSPISGHRSVSWYQQTPGQGLQFLFEYFSETQRNKGNFPGRFSGRQFSNSRSEMNVSTLELGDSALYLCASSYRQGARSGNTIYFGEGSWLTVV.

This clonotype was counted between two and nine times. The DNA for the CDR3 is TGTGCCAGCAGTTTTTCTTATGGAGCCTACGAGCAGTACTTC. Its protein product is CASSFSYGAYEQYF. The chain combines TRBV6-5 with TRBJ2-7; D ambiguous. Germline CDR1 is MNHEY and CDR2 is SVGAGI. CDR3 length equals 14 residues. V lost 4 bases and J lost 2, with 12 bases in between.

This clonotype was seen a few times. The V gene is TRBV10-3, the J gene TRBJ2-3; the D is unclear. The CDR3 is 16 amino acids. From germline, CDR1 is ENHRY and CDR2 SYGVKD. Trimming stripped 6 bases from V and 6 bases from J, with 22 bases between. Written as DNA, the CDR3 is TGTGCCATCAGCTTAGTGGCAGTAAAGGGTGTGGATACGCAGTATTTT. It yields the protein CAISLVAVKGVDTQYF.

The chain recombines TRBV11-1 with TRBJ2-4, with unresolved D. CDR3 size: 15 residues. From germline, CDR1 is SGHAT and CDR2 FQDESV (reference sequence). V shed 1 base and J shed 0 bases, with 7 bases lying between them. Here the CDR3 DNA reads TGTGCCAGCAGCTTAGGGGTTCTAGCCAAAAACATTCAGTACTTC. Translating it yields CASSLGVLAKNIQYF. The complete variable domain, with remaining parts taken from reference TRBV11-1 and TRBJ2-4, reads EAEVAQSPRYKITEKSQAVAFWCDPISGHATLYWYRQILGQGPELLVQFQDESVVDDSQLPKDRFSAERLKGVDSTLKIQPAELGDSAMYLCASSLGVLAKNIQYFGAGTRLSVL.

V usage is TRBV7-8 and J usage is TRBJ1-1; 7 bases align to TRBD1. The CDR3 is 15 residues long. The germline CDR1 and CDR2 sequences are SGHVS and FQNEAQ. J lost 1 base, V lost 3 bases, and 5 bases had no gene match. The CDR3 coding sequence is TGTGCCAGCAGCTTGAGATGGACAGGGAACACTGAAGCTTTCTTT. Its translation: CASSLRWTGNTEAFF.

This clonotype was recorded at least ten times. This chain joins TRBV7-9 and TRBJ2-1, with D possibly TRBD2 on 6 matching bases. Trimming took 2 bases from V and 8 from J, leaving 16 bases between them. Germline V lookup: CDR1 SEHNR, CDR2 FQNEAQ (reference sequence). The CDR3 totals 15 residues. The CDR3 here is CASSLNRRAGDEQFF. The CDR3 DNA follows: TGTGCCAGCAGCTTAAATCGGAGGGCCGGCGATGAGCAGTTCTTC.

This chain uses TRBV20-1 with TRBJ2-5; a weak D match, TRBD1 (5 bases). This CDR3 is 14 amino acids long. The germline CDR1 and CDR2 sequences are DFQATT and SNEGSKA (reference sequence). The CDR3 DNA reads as TGCAGCCCACTCAATACAGGCCGGGTAGAGACCCAGTACTTC. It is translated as CSPLNTGRVETQYF.

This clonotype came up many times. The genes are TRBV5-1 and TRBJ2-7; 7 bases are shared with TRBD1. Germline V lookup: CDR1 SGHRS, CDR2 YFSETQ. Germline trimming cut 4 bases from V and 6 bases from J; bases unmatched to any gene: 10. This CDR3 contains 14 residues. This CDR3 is CASSPGQPGTEQYF. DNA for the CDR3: TGCGCCAGCAGCCCGGGACAGCCAGGGACCGAGCAGTACTTC.

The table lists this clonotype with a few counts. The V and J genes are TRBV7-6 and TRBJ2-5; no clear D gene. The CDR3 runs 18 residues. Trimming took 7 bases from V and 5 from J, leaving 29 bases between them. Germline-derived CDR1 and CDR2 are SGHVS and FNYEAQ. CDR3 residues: CASTVIRSGSVDAETQYF. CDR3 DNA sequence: TGTGCCAGCACCGTAATCCGTAGTGGCTCCGTGGATGCGGAGACCCAGTACTTC.

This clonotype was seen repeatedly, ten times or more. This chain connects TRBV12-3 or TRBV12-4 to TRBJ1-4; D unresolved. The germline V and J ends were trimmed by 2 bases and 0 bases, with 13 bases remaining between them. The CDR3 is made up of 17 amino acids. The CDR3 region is CASSLSLGIATNEKLFF. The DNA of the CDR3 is TGTGCCAGCAGTTTAAGTTTGGGGATTGCAACTAATGAAAAACTGTTTTTT.

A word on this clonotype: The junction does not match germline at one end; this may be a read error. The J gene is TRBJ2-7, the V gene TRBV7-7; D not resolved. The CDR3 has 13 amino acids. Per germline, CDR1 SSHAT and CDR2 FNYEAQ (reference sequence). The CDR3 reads CASSPTHGLEQYF. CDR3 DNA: TGTGCTAGCAGCCCCACGCACGGGCTTGAGCAGTACTTC.

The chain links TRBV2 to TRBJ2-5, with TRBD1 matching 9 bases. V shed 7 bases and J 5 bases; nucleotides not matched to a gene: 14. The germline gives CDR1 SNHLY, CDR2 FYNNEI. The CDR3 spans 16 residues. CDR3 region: CASTAGDTGGGETQYF. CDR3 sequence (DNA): TGTGCCAGCACTGCTGGAGATACAGGGGGCGGGGAGACCCAGTACTTC.

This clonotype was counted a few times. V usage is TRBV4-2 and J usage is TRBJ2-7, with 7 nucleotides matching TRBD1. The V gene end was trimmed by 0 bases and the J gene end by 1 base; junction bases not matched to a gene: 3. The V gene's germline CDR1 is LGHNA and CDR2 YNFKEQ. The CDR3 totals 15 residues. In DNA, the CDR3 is TGTGCCAGCAGCCAAGATCCGGACAGGTCCTACGAGCAGTACTTC. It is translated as CASSQDPDRSYEQYF.

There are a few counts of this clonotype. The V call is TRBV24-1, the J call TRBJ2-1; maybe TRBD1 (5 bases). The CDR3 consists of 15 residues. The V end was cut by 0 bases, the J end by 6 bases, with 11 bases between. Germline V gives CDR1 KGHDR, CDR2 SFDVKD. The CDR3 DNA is TGTGCCACCAGTGATTTGATGACAGAGATCAATGAGCAGTTCTTC. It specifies CATSDLMTEINEQFF.

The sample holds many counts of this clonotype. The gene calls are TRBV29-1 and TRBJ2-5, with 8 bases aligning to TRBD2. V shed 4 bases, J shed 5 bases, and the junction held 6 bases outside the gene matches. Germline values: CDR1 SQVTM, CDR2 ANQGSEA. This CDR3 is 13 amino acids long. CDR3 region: CSVALSGGETQYF. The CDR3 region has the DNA TGCAGCGTTGCGCTGTCGGGGGGGGAGACCCAGTACTTC.

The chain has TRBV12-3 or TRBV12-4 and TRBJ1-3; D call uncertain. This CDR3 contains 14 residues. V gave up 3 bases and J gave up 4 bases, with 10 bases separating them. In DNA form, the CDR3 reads TGTGCCAGCAGTTTGAGACATCTGGGAAACACCATATATTTT. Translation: CASSLRHLGNTIYF.

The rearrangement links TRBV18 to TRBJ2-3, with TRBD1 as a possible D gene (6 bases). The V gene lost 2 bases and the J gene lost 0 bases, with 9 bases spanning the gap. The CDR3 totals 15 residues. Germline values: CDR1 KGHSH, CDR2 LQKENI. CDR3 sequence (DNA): TGTGCCAGCTCACCAGGGGGCGATAGCACAGATACGCAGTATTTT. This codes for CASSPGGDSTDTQYF. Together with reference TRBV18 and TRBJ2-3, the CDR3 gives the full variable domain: NAGVMQNPRHLVRRRGQEARLRCSPMKGHSHVYWYRQLPEEGLKFMVYLQKENIIDESGMPKERFSAEFPKEGPSILRIQQVVRGDSAAYFCASSPGGDSTDTQYFGPGTRLTVL.

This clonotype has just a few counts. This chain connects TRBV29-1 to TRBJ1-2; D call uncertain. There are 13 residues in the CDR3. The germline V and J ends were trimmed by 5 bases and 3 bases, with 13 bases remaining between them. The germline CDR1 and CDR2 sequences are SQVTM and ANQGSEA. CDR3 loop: CSVPSASDYGYTF. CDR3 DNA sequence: TGCAGCGTTCCAAGTGCTAGCGACTATGGCTACACCTTC.

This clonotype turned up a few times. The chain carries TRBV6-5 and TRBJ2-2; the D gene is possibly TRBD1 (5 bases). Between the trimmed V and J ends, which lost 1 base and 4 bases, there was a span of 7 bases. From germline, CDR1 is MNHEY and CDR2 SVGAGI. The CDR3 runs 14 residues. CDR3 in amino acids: CASSYYTGTGELFF. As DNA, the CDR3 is TGTGCCAGCAGTTACTATACAGGCACCGGGGAGCTGTTTTTT.

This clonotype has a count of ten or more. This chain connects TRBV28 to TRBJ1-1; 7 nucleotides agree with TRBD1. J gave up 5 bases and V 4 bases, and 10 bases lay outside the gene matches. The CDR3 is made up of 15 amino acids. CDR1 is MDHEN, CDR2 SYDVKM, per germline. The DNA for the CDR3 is TGTGCCAGCAGTTCACCGGGACAGCGCCTGACTGAAGCTTTCTTT. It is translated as CASSSPGQRLTEAFF.

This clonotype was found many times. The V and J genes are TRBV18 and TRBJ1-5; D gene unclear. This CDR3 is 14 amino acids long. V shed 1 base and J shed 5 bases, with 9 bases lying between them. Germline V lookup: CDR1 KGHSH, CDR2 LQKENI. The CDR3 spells CASSPLGSDQPQHF. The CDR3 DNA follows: TGTGCCAGCTCACCACTAGGATCGGATCAGCCCCAGCATTTT.

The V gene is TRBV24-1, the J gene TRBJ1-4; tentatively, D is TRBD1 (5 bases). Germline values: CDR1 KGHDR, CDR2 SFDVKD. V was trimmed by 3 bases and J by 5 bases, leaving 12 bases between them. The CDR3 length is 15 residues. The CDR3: CATSDPTDINEKLFF. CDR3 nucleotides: TGTGCCACCAGTGATCCGACGGACATAAATGAAAAACTGTTTTTT.